A selection of T cell receptor beta chains follows, all from one sample in a study of cytomegalovirus exposure and HLA in healthy donors. Using immunoSEQ multiplex PCR, the repertoire was profiled, and TCRdb retains in-frame clones only, with some absent. This sample has 150,000 to 200,000 clones, with 77% found just once. Specimen: PBMCs. The source is a man aged 50 to 59 in good health and CMV-seropositive. Each CDR3 is given with its conserved first and last residue. Fields, in order: J gene, D gene, V gene, CDR3 protein, CDR3 DNA. D genes are given only for firm matches.

TRBJ1-6 . TRBV2 CACKRADLNSPLHF TGTGCCTGCAAGCGGGCGGATCTAAATTCACCCCTCCACTTT
TRBJ2-7 . TRBV28 CASSSPGLATQGYF TGTGCCAGCAGTTCACCGGGACTCGCTACGCAGGGGTACTTC
TRBJ2-1 TRBD2 TRBV14 CASSQVGGRNEQFF TGTGCCAGCAGCCAAGTGGGAGGGCGCAATGAGCAGTTCTTC
TRBJ1-6 . TRBV19 CASSIDSRTPLHF TGTGCCAGTAGTATCGACAGCCGAACACCCCTCCACTTT
TRBJ1-4 . TRBV5-1 CASSLGPGSEKLFF TGCGCCAGCAGCTTAGGCCCCGGGAGTGAAAAACTGTTTTTT
TRBJ2-2 . TRBV18 CASSPTGNTGELFF TGTGCCAGCTCACCTACAGGGAACACCGGGGAGCTGTTTTTT
TRBJ1-2 . TRBV4-3 CASSHRQEWLGGYTF TGCGCCAGCAGCCACCGACAGGAATGGTTGGGTGGCTACACCTTC
TRBJ1-2 . TRBV5-1 CASSEPPNGYTF TGCGCCAGCAGCGAACCGCCTAACGGCTACACCTTC
TRBJ1-4 TRBD1 TRBV6-5 CASSYGDRLNEKLFF TGTGCCAGCAGTTATGGGGACAGGTTAAATGAAAAACTGTTTTTT
TRBJ1-5 . TRBV7-2 CASSLVGGNQPQHF TGTGCCAGCAGCTTAGTAGGGGGAAATCAGCCCCAGCATTTT
TRBJ1-2 TRBD1 TRBV6-5 CASSYSTGDGYTF TGTGCCAGCAGTTATTCGACAGGGGATGGCTACACCTTC
TRBJ2-2 TRBD1 TRBV9 CASSVATGGRTGELFF TGTGCCAGCAGCGTAGCGACAGGGGGTCGGACCGGGGAGCTGTTTTTT
TRBJ1-2 TRBD1 TRBV7-9 CAAGDRGPDGYTF TGTGCCGCCGGCGACAGGGGGCCAGATGGCTACACCTTC
TRBJ2-7 TRBD2 TRBV7-3 CASSLGLAGASYEQYF TGTGCCAGCAGCTTGGGACTAGCGGGGGCCAGCTACGAGCAGTACTTC
TRBJ1-3 . TRBV15 CATSRDRVSGNTIYF TGTGCCACCAGCAGAGATCGGGTCTCTGGAAACACCATATATTTT
TRBJ1-2 . TRBV27 CASSYRPANYGYTF TGTGCCAGCAGTTACAGACCGGCTAACTATGGCTACACCTTC
TRBJ1-2 TRBD1 TRBV4-3 CASSQNRDRAVYGYTF TGCGCCAGCAGCCAAAACCGGGACAGGGCTGTCTATGGCTACACCTTC
TRBJ2-1 TRBD2 TRBV10-2 CASSEVRGGSREQFF TGCGCCAGCAGTGAGGTGCGGGGGGGCTCCCGTGAGCAGTTCTTC
TRBJ1-1 . TRBV18 CASSYQMNTEAFF TGTGCCAGCTCATACCAGATGAACACTGAAGCTTTCTTT
TRBJ2-7 TRBD2 TRBV5-1 CASSLESGGGYYEQYF TGCGCCAGCAGCTTGGAATCGGGGGGAGGTTACTACGAGCAGTACTTC
TRBJ1-2 TRBD1 TRBV27 CASSLSGTAHYGYTF TGTGCCAGCAGTTTATCTGGGACAGCCCACTATGGCTACACCTTC
TRBJ2-1 TRBD2 TRBV5-4 CASSPDPGTSLFF TGTGCCAGCAGCCCCGATCCCGGGACTAGCCTGTTCTTC
TRBJ1-1 . TRBV4-2 CASSQPHQGNTEAFF TGTGCCAGCAGCCAACCTCATCAGGGGAACACTGAAGCTTTCTTT